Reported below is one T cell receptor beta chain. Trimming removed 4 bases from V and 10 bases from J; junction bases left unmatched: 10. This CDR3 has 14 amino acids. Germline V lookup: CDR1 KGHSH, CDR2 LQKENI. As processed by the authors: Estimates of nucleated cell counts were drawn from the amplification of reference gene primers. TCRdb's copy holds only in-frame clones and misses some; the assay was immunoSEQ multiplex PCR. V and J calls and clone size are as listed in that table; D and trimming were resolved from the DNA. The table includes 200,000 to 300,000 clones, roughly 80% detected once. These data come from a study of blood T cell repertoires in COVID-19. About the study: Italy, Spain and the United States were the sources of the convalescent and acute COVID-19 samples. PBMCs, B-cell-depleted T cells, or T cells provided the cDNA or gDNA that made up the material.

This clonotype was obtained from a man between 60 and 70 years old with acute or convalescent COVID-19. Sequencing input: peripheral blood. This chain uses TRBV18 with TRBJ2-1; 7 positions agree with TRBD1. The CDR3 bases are TGTGCCAGCTCACTCCGGACAGGCCTAGGGGAGCAGTTCTTC. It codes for CASSLRTGLGEQFF.